This T cell receptor beta chain is drawn from a study of human T cells and chemical hapten exposure. The study's findings and limits: Controls formed significantly fewer large CDR3 similarity clusters than expanded TCRs did.

J was trimmed by 2 bases and V by 1 base; bases with no gene match: 6. The CDR3 runs to 17 residues. Germline lookup yields CDR1 LGHDT and CDR2 YNNKEL (reference sequence). In the case of this clonotype: Its antigen is unknown.

Time point meaning: patch test 1, 2 weeks after DPC sensitization. Stated treatment: therapeutic diphenylcyclopropenone sensitization with weekly scalp DPC. TCRdb reprocessed the RACE reads via MiXCR and lists one record per CDR3 protein. The profile covers under 450,000 distinct CDR3 sequences, with more than 4.5% appearing a single time and under 2.5% taken by the ten largest. The sequence was collected from a woman in her 50s with alopecia areata. Some clones in this sample may be carry-over from other donors' samples. This specimen consisted of whole blood, obtained in connection with sensitization to the hapten diphenylcyclopropenone (DPC). The chain recombines TRBV3-1 with TRBJ1-5; TRBD1 matches 9 bases. In DNA, the CDR3 is TGTGCCAGCAGCCAAGCGAGGGACAGGGCGGGCAATCAGCCCCAGCATTTT. It yields the protein CASSQARDRAGNQPQHF.